This TCR beta chain is from a study of Graves' ophthalmopathy and Graves' hyperthyroidism. At least ten counts were recorded for this clonotype. The authors amplified TCR beta CDR3 regions from RNA transcripts. RT-PCR in the first round used HTBI primers; a second-round multiplex PCR followed. From the multiplex PCR reads, TCRdb called clonotypes with MiXCR, one entry per CDR3 protein. The sample gives under 250,000 distinct CDR3 sequences, less than 30% of which show up once; approximately 9.1% is in the top ten. Trimming took off 2 bases at V and 2 bases at J, with 9 bases between the two ends. This CDR3 spans 14 amino acids. Germline values: CDR1 SQVTM, CDR2 ANQGSEA.

The rearrangement uses TRBV29-1 and TRBJ2-2; possible D gene TRBD1, 6 bases. The sequence was obtained from a man aged 50 or older with Graves' ophthalmopathy. The sample comprised peripheral blood. CDR3 bases: TGCAGCGTTGAACCAGGGGATAACACCGGGGAGCTGTTTTTT. It encodes CSVEPGDNTGELFF.